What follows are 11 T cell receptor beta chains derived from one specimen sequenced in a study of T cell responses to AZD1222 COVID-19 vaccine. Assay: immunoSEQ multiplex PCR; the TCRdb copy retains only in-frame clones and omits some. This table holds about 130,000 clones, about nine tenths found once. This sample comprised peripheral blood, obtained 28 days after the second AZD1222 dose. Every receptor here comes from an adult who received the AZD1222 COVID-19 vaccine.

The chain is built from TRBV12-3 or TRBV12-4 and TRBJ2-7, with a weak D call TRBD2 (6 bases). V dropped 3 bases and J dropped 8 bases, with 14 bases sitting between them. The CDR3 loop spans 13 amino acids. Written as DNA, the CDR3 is TGTGCCAGCAGTTTCGGGTGGGGCGGGAAGCAGTACTTC. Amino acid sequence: CASSFGWGGKQYF.

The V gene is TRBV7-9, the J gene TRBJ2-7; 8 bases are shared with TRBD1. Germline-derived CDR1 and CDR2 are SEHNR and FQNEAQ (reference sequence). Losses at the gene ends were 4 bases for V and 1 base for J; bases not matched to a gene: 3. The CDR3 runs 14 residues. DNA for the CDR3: TGTGCCAGCAGCTCCGGACAGGGTTCCTACGAGCAGTACTTC. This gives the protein CASSSGQGSYEQYF.

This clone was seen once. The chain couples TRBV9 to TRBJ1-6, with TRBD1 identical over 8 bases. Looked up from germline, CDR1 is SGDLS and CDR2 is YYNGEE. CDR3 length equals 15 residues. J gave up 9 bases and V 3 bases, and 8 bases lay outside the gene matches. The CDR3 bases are TGTGCCAGCAGCGCCGCGGACAGGGAAGCTTCACCCCTCCACTTT. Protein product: CASSAADREASPLHF.

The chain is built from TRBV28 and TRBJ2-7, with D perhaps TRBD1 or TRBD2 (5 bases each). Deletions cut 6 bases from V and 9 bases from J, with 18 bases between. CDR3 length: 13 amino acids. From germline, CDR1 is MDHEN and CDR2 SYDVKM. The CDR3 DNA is TGTGCCAGCAGCCCCTTAAATCTCGGGACGCAGTACTTC. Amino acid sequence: CASSPLNLGTQYF.

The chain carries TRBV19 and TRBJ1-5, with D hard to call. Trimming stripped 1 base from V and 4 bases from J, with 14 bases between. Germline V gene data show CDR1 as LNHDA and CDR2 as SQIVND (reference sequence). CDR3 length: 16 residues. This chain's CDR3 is CASSIAEGYPNQPQHF. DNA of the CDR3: TGTGCCAGTAGTATAGCGGAAGGATACCCGAATCAGCCCCAGCATTTT.

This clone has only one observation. This CDR3 reads CASSLGRGHGYTF. CDR3 sequence (DNA): TGTGCCAGCAGTTTAGGCAGGGGCCATGGCTACACCTTC. The chain carries TRBV28 and TRBJ1-2, with D perhaps TRBD1 (6 bases). V was clipped by 2 bases and J by 6 bases, with 10 bases between them. The germline V gene has CDR1 MDHEN and CDR2 SYDVKM. This CDR3 comprises 13 residues.

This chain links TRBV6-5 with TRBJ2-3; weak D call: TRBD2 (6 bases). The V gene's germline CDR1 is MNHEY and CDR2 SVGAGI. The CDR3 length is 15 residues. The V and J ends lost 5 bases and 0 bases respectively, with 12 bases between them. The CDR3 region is CASSNRDWSTDTQYF. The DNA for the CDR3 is TGTGCCAGCAGTAACCGGGACTGGAGCACAGATACGCAGTATTTT.

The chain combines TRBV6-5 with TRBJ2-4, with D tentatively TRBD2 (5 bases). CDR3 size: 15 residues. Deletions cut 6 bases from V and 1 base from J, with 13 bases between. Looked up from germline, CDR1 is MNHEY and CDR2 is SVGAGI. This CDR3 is CASSPAGPAKNIQYF. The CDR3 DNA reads TGTGCCAGCAGCCCCGCGGGTCCTGCCAAAAACATTCAGTACTTC.

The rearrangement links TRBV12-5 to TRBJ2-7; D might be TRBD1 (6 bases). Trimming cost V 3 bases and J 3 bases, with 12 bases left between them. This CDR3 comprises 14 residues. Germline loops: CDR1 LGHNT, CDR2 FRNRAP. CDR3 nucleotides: TGTGCTAGTGGTTTCGCGGTCAGGGGCTACGAGCAGTACTTC. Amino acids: CASGFAVRGYEQYF.

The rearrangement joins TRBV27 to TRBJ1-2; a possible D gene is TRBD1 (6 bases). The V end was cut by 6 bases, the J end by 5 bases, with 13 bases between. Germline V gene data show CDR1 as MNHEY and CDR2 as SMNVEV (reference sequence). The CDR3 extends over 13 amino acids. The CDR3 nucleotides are TGTGCCAGCAGGACAGGAAGTCATTATGGCTACACCTTC. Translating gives CASRTGSHYGYTF.

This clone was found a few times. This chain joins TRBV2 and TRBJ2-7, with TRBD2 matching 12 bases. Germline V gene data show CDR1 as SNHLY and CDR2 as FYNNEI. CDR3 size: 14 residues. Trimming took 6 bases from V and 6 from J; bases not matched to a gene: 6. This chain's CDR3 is CASRPTSGSTEQYF. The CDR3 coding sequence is TGTGCCAGCAGGCCGACTAGCGGGAGCACCGAGCAGTACTTC.